This T cell receptor (beta chain) is drawn from a study of T-cell reconstitution after alpha-beta-depleted transplantation in children. Study-wide findings and caveats: The main origin of T-cell counts and diversity one year after transplant was newly produced T cells.

The CDR3 consists of 14 residues. V trimming: 3 bases; J trimming: 6 bases; junction bases outside the gene matches: 4. This clonotype was seen only a few times. Its antigen is unknown. Preparation of the TCRbeta library was carried out with unique molecular identifiers. TCRdb passed the PCR reads through MiXCR, listing each CDR3 protein once. This table has approximately 980,000 distinct CDR3 sequences, roughly 29% appearing once. The TCR sequence derives from a boy under two years old who had a stem cell transplant for SCID, so the T cells may come from the graft donor. The chain is built from TRBV12-3 or TRBV12-4 and TRBJ2-4, with TRBD1 matching 8 bases. The source was PBMCs, mostly from graft donor cells, collected 360 days after TCRalphabeta/CD19-depleted stem cell transplant. The CDR3 region has the DNA TGTGCCAGCAGTTTTCCCGACAGGGGAAACATTCAGTACTTC. Translating gives CASSFPDRGNIQYF.